This TCR beta chain was obtained from a study of blood T cells in healthy people across ages. Study results and caveats: Unsorted PBMC material precluded a definitive naive versus antigen-experienced comparison. Compared with aged donors, long-lived donors showed fewer expanded clones, suggesting selection.

This clonotype has only a few counts. The antigen remains undetermined. A sample-barcoded 5' primer and a J-beta primer mix were used in a second PCR of roughly 6 to 11 cycles. TCRdb reprocessed the 5' RACE reads with MiXCR, giving one entry per CDR3 protein. The sample lists 750,000 or so distinct CDR3 sequences; around 25% were seen once. This same sample was also part of a study on T cells of mothers and their children. That work contributes: Slightly higher, non-significant overlap characterized related mother-child pairs relative to unrelated pairs.

The sample consisted of blood. The clonotype comes from a boy younger than 18 in good health.

CDR3 in amino acids: CATSREEGQGMIEGYTF. The CDR3 nucleotides are TGTGCCACCAGCAGAGAGGAGGGACAGGGAATGATTGAGGGCTACACCTTC. J is TRBJ1-2 and V is TRBV15; 9 nucleotides agree with TRBD1. The CDR3 is made up of 17 amino acids. V was pared by 0 bases and J by 8 bases, with 13 bases of the junction left unmatched. Germline assignment: CDR1 LNHNV and CDR2 YYDKDF (reference sequence).